The 7 T cell receptor beta chains given below trace back to one sample, sequenced in a study of T-cell memory formation after mild COVID-19. TCRdb called the 5' RACE reads again in MiXCR, with one record for every CDR3 protein. The sample has 110,000 to 150,000 distinct CDR3 sequences; roughly a quarter are singletons. Sequencing used PBMCs or a T cell subset sorted from them (not recorded which). Receptors were obtained from an adult woman who had mild COVID-19 (a few samples of this study predate the infection). Cell type and time point are not known.

This clonotype was detected only a few times. V usage is TRBV29-1 and J usage is TRBJ1-1; no firm D call. This CDR3 comprises 14 residues. V was pared by 3 bases and J by 0 bases, with 11 bases between. Germline CDR1 is SQVTM and CDR2 is ANQGSEA. The chain's CDR3 is CSVENGGMNTEAFF. The CDR3 nucleotides read TGCAGCGTTGAGAACGGAGGAATGAACACTGAAGCTTTCTTT.

The gene calls are TRBV21-1 and TRBJ2-3; the DNA was not used to check the table's D call, TRBD1. TRBV21-1 is assigned pseudogene status. The CDR3 covers 17 residues. CDR3 nucleotides: TGTGCCAGCAGCCGGGCGCCCGGGAGGAAGCGCACAGATACGCAGTATTTT. It translates to CASSRAPGRKRTDTQYF.

The chain joins TRBV4-3 to TRBJ2-5; TRBD2 might be the D (6 bases). CDR3 length: 15 residues. With 0 bases removed from V and 5 bases from J, the gap between germline ends came to 13 bases. CDR1 and CDR2 (germline): LGHNA, YSLEER. The CDR3: CASSQDSSVGETQYF. DNA for the CDR3: TGCGCCAGCAGCCAAGATTCTAGCGTGGGGGAGACCCAGTACTTC.

This clonotype was observed a few times. The chain carries TRBV5-6 and TRBJ1-2; D is undetermined. The ends were cut back, 2 bases at V and 1 base at J, with 15 bases in the middle. Germline CDR1 is SGHDT and CDR2 is YYEEEE. The CDR3 extends over 16 amino acids. The CDR3 spells CASSFTGNLGNYGYTF. As DNA, the CDR3 is TGTGCCAGCAGCTTCACGGGGAACCTCGGTAACTATGGCTACACCTTC.

This chain links TRBV6-5 with TRBJ2-3; D is unresolved. Germline values: CDR1 MNHEY, CDR2 SVGAGI. The length of the CDR3 is 15 residues. Trimming removed 0 bases from V and 5 bases from J, with 12 bases in between. CDR3 DNA: TGTGCCAGCAGTTACTCGCCTAGTAGACAAGATACGCAGTATTTT. Its protein product is CASSYSPSRQDTQYF.

This clonotype occurred a few times. The chain uses TRBV5-6 and TRBJ2-7, with D possibly TRBD2 on 6 matching bases. The CDR3 runs to 15 residues. The germline gives CDR1 SGHDT, CDR2 YYEEEE. V lost 0 bases, J lost 5 bases, and 15 bases lay in between. Here the CDR3 reads CASSLAGTYLNEQYF. The CDR3 nucleotides read TGTGCCAGCAGCTTGGCCGGGACTTATCTCAACGAGCAGTACTTC.

The rearrangement links TRBV9 to TRBJ2-1, with 10 bases fitting TRBD2. CDR3 size: 15 residues. Germline V gene lookup returns CDR1 SGDLS and CDR2 YYNGEE. The V and J ends lost 3 bases and 0 bases, in that order; junction bases with no gene match: 0. CDR3: CASSASGSSYNEQFF. The CDR3 nucleotides are TGTGCCAGCAGCGCTAGCGGGAGCTCCTACAATGAGCAGTTCTTC.